Listed here are 19 T cell receptor beta chains from one sample, sequenced in a study of post-analysis software for immune sequencing data. No antigen has been identified for these receptors. TCR beta cDNA libraries had unique molecular identifiers. MiXCR was run by TCRdb on the PCR reads, yielding one entry per CDR3 protein. This table holds 750,000 to 950,000 distinct CDR3 sequences, around 42% found once. Findings and caveats of the study: In patients, TRBV5-6, TRBV5-1 and TRBV20-1 belonged to five TRBV segments found more frequently than in controls.

Sequencing was carried out using blood. These receptors were taken from a girl aged 5 to 17 with multiple sclerosis.

The chain is built from TRBV9 and TRBJ2-1, with a possible D match to TRBD2 (6 bases). The CDR3 is 16 amino acids. The germline CDR1 and CDR2 sequences are SGDLS and YYNGEE. V lost 3 bases and J 1 base, leaving 14 bases between the germline ends. CDR3 amino acids: CASSASGTLSYNEQFF. CDR3 nucleotides: TGTGCCAGCAGCGCCTCCGGGACTTTGTCCTACAATGAGCAGTTCTTC.

V gene TRBV7-2 combines with J gene TRBJ2-7, with 8 bases lining up with TRBD1. Germline V CDR1 and CDR2: SGHTA, FQGNSA. The CDR3 has 15 residues. Unmatched junction bases numbered 5, after V lost 3 bases and J lost 1 base. The CDR3 is CASSFDRGESYEQYF. Here the CDR3 DNA reads TGTGCCAGCAGCTTTGACAGGGGAGAATCCTACGAGCAGTACTTC.

The rearrangement uses TRBV7-2 and TRBJ2-7, with unresolved D. CDR1 and CDR2 from the germline V gene are SGHTA and FQGNSA. V dropped 5 bases and J dropped 6 bases, with 11 bases sitting between them. The CDR3 has 12 amino acids. The CDR3 protein is CASSHYSGEQYF. CDR3 coding DNA: TGTGCCAGCAGCCATTACTCTGGCGAGCAGTACTTC. The full variable domain, its missing parts supplied by reference TRBV7-2 and TRBJ2-7, is GAGVSQSPSNKVTEKGKDVELRCDPISGHTALYWYRQSLGQGLEFLIYFQGNSAPDKSGLPSDRFSAERTGGSVSTLTIQRTQQEDSAVYLCASSHYSGEQYFGPGTRLTVT.

This clonotype was picked up a small number of times. The chain carries TRBV11-2 and TRBJ2-1; 10 bases line up with TRBD2. Unmatched junction bases numbered 17, after V lost 5 bases and J lost 7 bases. The V gene's germline CDR1 is SGHAT and CDR2 FQNNGV. The CDR3 extends over 18 amino acids. The CDR3 region has the DNA TGTGCCAGCAGCCCTATACGACTAGCGGGTCCCCTCGGGAATGAGCAGTTCTTC. Translated, it gives CASSPIRLAGPLGNEQFF.

V and J are TRBV7-3 and TRBJ2-5; TRBD2 aligns across 7 bases. The CDR3 runs to 14 residues. Unmatched junction bases numbered 6, after V lost 4 bases and J lost 4 bases. Germline CDR1 SGHTA, CDR2 FQGTGA. CDR3 in amino acids: CASSSGTTGETQYF. For the CDR3, the DNA is TGTGCCAGCAGCTCCGGGACTACCGGAGAGACCCAGTACTTC.

The rearrangement uses TRBV27 and TRBJ2-5; 15 bases align to TRBD2. Germline loops: CDR1 MNHEY, CDR2 SMNVEV (reference sequence). This CDR3 region has 18 residues. The ends lost 5 bases at V and 2 bases at J; junction bases unmatched: 9. The chain's CDR3 is CASSLRRTSGRVQETQYF. CDR3 coding DNA: TGTGCCAGCAGTCTTCGGCGGACTAGCGGGAGGGTTCAAGAGACCCAGTACTTC.

The chain joins TRBV7-6 to TRBJ2-1, with D tentatively TRBD2 (5 bases). Germline values: CDR1 SGHVS, CDR2 FNYEAQ. Trimming took 5 bases from V and 9 from J, leaving 20 bases between them. The CDR3 contains 15 residues. The CDR3: CASSPRTGGRSEQFF. CDR3 coding DNA: TGTGCCAGCAGCCCTCGGACTGGCGGCAGGAGTGAGCAGTTCTTC.

The chain employs TRBV4-3 and TRBJ2-1; D ambiguous. The V and J ends lost 1 base and 3 bases respectively, with 10 bases between them. The CDR3 is made up of 15 amino acids. Per the germline V gene, CDR1 is LGHNA and CDR2 is YSLEER. The CDR3 DNA reads TGCGCCAGCAGCCAAGTTTCGAATGGCTACAATGAGCAGTTCTTC. Its protein is CASSQVSNGYNEQFF.

Remarks on this clonotype: A junction boundary mismatches the germline segment, possibly from a read error. The chain joins TRBV12-3 or TRBV12-4 to TRBJ2-1, with 9 bases aligning to TRBD2. The length of the CDR3 is 15 residues. CDR3 sequence reads: CASTMSGRTYNERFF. In nucleotides, the CDR3 is TGTGCCAGCACCATGAGCGGGAGGACCTACAATGAGCGGTTCTTC.

This clonotype occurred a few times. This chain uses TRBV12-3 or TRBV12-4 with TRBJ1-2; D perhaps matches TRBD1 (5 bases). V lost 5 bases and J lost 3, with 10 bases in between. The CDR3 loop spans 13 amino acids. Here the CDR3 reads CASSDGGYYGYTF. The CDR3 DNA follows: TGTGCCAGCAGTGATGGGGGGTACTATGGCTACACCTTC.

CDR3 sequence (DNA): TGCAGTGCTTACCGGGACAGCCCTACCCAGTACTTC. Its protein is CSAYRDSPTQYF. The chain has TRBV20-1 and TRBJ2-7, with 7 bases lining up with TRBD1. The CDR3 is 12 amino acids. V lost 5 bases to trimming and J lost 10 bases; unmatched junction nucleotides: 11. From germline, CDR1 is DFQATT and CDR2 SNEGSKA (reference sequence).

This chain uses TRBV6-2 or TRBV6-3 with TRBJ2-1; 10 bases fit TRBD1. The J segment lost 8 bases and the V segment lost 2 bases, leaving 12 bases of the junction unmatched. Germline V gene lookup returns CDR1 MNHEY and CDR2 SVGEGT. This CDR3 is built from 17 residues. The CDR3: CASSYHPDRGRVDEQFF. In nucleotides, the CDR3 is TGTGCCAGCAGTTACCACCCCGACAGGGGGCGCGTGGATGAGCAGTTCTTC.

V gene TRBV10-3 combines with J gene TRBJ2-5, with TRBD1 matching 10 bases. The tail of the sequence fits TRBJ2-7 better, so the J call may be wrong. Per germline, CDR1 ENHRY and CDR2 SYGVKD. The CDR3 has 15 residues. CDR3 sequence reads: CAISYKFGTGAEQYF. The CDR3 region has the DNA TGTGCCATCAGCTACAAGTTTGGGACAGGGGCCGAGCAGTACTTC.

The rearrangement joins TRBV6-6 to TRBJ2-3, with D uncertain. The V and J ends lost 0 bases and 2 bases respectively, with 9 bases between them. The CDR3 has 15 amino acids. The germline gives CDR1 MNHNY, CDR2 SVGAGI (reference sequence). The CDR3 nucleotides read TGTGCCAGCAGTTACTCGGGTCTACTCACAGATACGCAGTATTTT. As protein: CASSYSGLLTDTQYF.

The gene calls are TRBV29-1 and TRBJ2-7, with 13 bases lining up with TRBD2. The V and J ends lost 4 bases and 4 bases, in that order; junction bases with no gene match: 4. This CDR3 has 14 amino acids. The germline gives CDR1 SQVTM, CDR2 ANQGSEA. CDR3 protein: CSVVLTSGGYEQYF. In DNA, the CDR3 is TGCAGCGTTGTGTTGACTAGCGGGGGGTACGAGCAGTACTTC.

This clonotype was seen a handful of times. This chain connects TRBV5-1 to TRBJ2-1; 8 bases match TRBD2. Germline CDR1 reads SGHRS; CDR2 reads YFSETQ. The CDR3 covers 20 residues. The V gene end was trimmed by 2 bases and the J gene end by 1 base; junction bases not matched to a gene: 17. CDR3 bases: TGCGCCAGCAGCTTATTGATGGTTAGCGGGATTCATACTTCCTACAATGAGCAGTTCTTC. Translated, it gives CASSLLMVSGIHTSYNEQFF.

This clonotype was found a few times. The V and J genes are TRBV12-1 and TRBJ2-7; the D segment call TRBD1 is taken from the table without a DNA check. TRBV12-1 is reported as a pseudogene. This CDR3 has 14 amino acids. As DNA, the CDR3 is TGTGCCAGCCACCGGGGGGGGCCCTCCTACGAGCAGTACTTC. Its translation is CASHRGGPSYEQYF.

The rearrangement uses TRBV12-3 or TRBV12-4 and TRBJ2-7, with TRBD2 as a possible D gene (6 bases). This CDR3 is built from 16 residues. Trimming removed 5 bases from V and 1 base from J, with 18 bases in between. CDR3 amino acids: CASSLRTGALSYEQYF. The CDR3 DNA follows: TGTGCCAGCAGTCTTCGGACGGGAGCGTTGTCCTACGAGCAGTACTTC.

The gene calls are TRBV7-3 and TRBJ2-3, with no clear D. Per germline, CDR1 SGHTA and CDR2 FQGTGA. Trimming shortened V by 5 bases and J by 1 base, and 10 bases separated the two germline ends. The CDR3 runs to 14 residues. CDR3 amino acids: CASSPSPRTDTQYF. Here the CDR3 DNA reads TGTGCCAGCAGCCCCAGCCCTCGCACAGATACGCAGTATTTT.